The 25 T cell receptor beta chains below come from one sample, sequenced in a study of cytomegalovirus exposure and HLA in healthy donors. The data were produced by immunoSEQ multiplex PCR, yet TCRdb's version contains in-frame clones alone and is incomplete. The repertoire holds over 200,000 clones, with about nine tenths as singletons. The sequencing input was PBMCs. The source is a young woman in good health and CMV-seropositive.

The V call is TRBV20-1, the J call TRBJ2-3; TRBD2 is a possible D gene (6 bases). CDR1 is DFQATT and CDR2 is SNEGSKA in the germline V gene (reference sequence). Trimming left V 6 bases short and J 3 bases short, with 7 bases between. CDR3 length: 11 amino acids. The CDR3 here is CSAGRTDTQYF. The CDR3 DNA reads TGCAGTGCAGGGAGGACAGATACGCAGTATTTT.

The chain is built from TRBV27 and TRBJ2-4, with a possible D match to TRBD2 (6 bases). V was shortened by 6 bases and J by 7 bases, with 16 bases between the two germline ends. The CDR3 is 14 residues long. The germline CDR1 and CDR2 sequences are MNHEY and SMNVEV (reference sequence). CDR3 DNA: TGTGCCAGCAGAATCCGCCGGGACTTCAACATTCAGTACTTC. As protein: CASRIRRDFNIQYF.

CDR3: CASSLGTGALYEQYF. Here the CDR3 DNA reads TGTGCCAGCAGCCTAGGGACAGGGGCCCTCTACGAGCAGTACTTC. The chain is built from TRBV6-5 and TRBJ2-7, with TRBD1 identical over 10 bases. CDR3 length equals 15 residues. The V and J ends lost 6 bases and 3 bases, in that order; junction bases with no gene match: 8. CDR1 and CDR2 from the germline V gene are MNHEY and SVGAGI.

This chain uses TRBV27 with TRBJ2-7; TRBD1 is a possible D gene (5 bases). Trimming left V 2 bases short and J 3 bases short, with 14 bases between. Looked up from germline, CDR1 is MNHEY and CDR2 is SMNVEV (reference sequence). The CDR3 is made up of 15 amino acids. The CDR3 nucleotides read TGTGCCAGCAGTTTAGGGGCAGGAGAGCACTACGAGCAGTACTTC. This translates into CASSLGAGEHYEQYF.

V usage is TRBV7-9 and J usage is TRBJ2-1, with a weak D call TRBD2 (6 bases). The V gene lost 4 bases and the J gene lost 3 bases, with 10 bases spanning the gap. The length of the CDR3 is 14 residues. Germline V lookup: CDR1 SEHNR, CDR2 FQNEAQ (reference sequence). CDR3: CASSYGLNYNEQFF. The DNA for the CDR3 is TGTGCCAGCAGCTACGGACTAAACTACAATGAGCAGTTCTTC.

The chain couples TRBV28 to TRBJ1-1; 9 bases fit TRBD1. V shed 6 bases and J 8 bases; nucleotides not matched to a gene: 7. Germline CDR1 MDHEN, CDR2 SYDVKM. The CDR3 runs to 13 residues. CDR3 DNA: TGTGCCAGCAGGCTCGGGACAGGGCGCGAAGCTTTCTTT. This sequence encodes CASRLGTGREAFF.

This clone appeared once. The gene calls are TRBV6-5 and TRBJ2-4; D call uncertain. The ends were cut back, 2 bases at V and 1 base at J, with 9 bases in the middle. The CDR3 extends over 15 amino acids. Germline lookup yields CDR1 MNHEY and CDR2 SVGAGI. CDR3 bases: TGTGCCAGCAGTTACGATGAGTACGCCAAAAACATTCAGTACTTC. Protein: CASSYDEYAKNIQYF.

This chain connects TRBV5-1 to TRBJ1-1, with 7 bases identical to TRBD1. After removal of 4 bases from V and 5 bases from J, the junction contained 11 bases not matched to a gene. The CDR3 length is 15 residues. In germline, CDR1 is SGHRS, CDR2 YFSETQ. The CDR3 reads CASSQTGTVSTEAFF. DNA of the CDR3: TGCGCCAGCAGCCAAACCGGGACAGTCTCTACTGAAGCTTTCTTT.

V usage is TRBV27 and J usage is TRBJ2-2, with 13 nucleotides matching TRBD2. Germline trimming cut 0 bases from V and 6 bases from J; bases unmatched to any gene: 10. Germline CDR1 reads MNHEY; CDR2 reads SMNVEV (reference sequence). The length of the CDR3 is 19 residues. The CDR3 DNA is TGTGCCAGCAGTTTATCCCTACTAGCGGGAGGGCCAGGACCCGGGGAGCTGTTTTTT. This codes for CASSLSLLAGGPGPGELFF.

The table lists this clone with a few counts. The genes are TRBV30 and TRBJ1-2; tentative D call: TRBD1 (6 bases). In germline, CDR1 is GTSNPN, CDR2 SVGIG (reference sequence). This CDR3 is 14 amino acids long. Trimming pared 3 bases from V and 4 bases from J, leaving 15 bases between. The CDR3 sequence: CAWSRHRVTYGYTF. The DNA for the CDR3 is TGTGCCTGGAGCCGGCACAGGGTGACCTATGGCTACACCTTC.

V and J are TRBV19 and TRBJ1-3; D call uncertain. V lost 5 bases, J lost 0 bases, and 14 bases lay in between. The germline gives CDR1 LNHDA, CDR2 SQIVND (reference sequence). The CDR3 spans 16 residues. The CDR3 loop is CASSRNFRSSGNTIYF. The CDR3 coding sequence is TGTGCCAGTAGTCGAAATTTTCGTAGCTCTGGAAACACCATATATTTT. The full variable domain, in which reference TRBV19 and TRBJ1-3 provide the parts outside the CDR3, is DGGITQSPKYLFRKEGQNVTLSCEQNLNHDAMYWYRQDPGQGLRLIYYSQIVNDFQKGDIAEGYSVSREKKESFPLTVTSAQKNPTAFYLCASSRNFRSSGNTIYFGEGSWLTVV.

The V and J genes are TRBV5-4 and TRBJ2-7; D is perhaps TRBD1 (6 bases). V was shortened by 4 bases and J by 8 bases, with 19 bases between the two germline ends. There are 14 residues in the CDR3. Germline CDR1 and CDR2: SGHNT and YYREEE (reference sequence). The CDR3 DNA is TGTGCCAGCAGCCCTGGACAGCCACCTTTGCAGCAGTACTTC. Protein product: CASSPGQPPLQQYF.

The rearrangement links TRBV4-1 to TRBJ2-1; 12 bases fit TRBD2. Germline V gene lookup returns CDR1 MGHRA and CDR2 YSYEKL. The CDR3 extends over 16 amino acids. J was trimmed by 6 bases and V by 4 bases; bases with no gene match: 7. CDR3 in DNA: TGCGCCAGCAGCCCTCGCATACTAGCGGGAGGCAATGAGCAGTTCTTC. Its protein is CASSPRILAGGNEQFF.

The chain employs TRBV30 and TRBJ1-3; 10 bases map to TRBD1. After removal of 0 bases from V and 4 bases from J, the junction contained 3 bases not matched to a gene. CDR1 GTSNPN and CDR2 SVGIG come from the germline V gene (reference sequence). CDR3 length equals 15 residues. This chain's CDR3 is CAWSVGQGWGNTIYF. CDR3 DNA sequence: TGTGCCTGGAGTGTGGGACAGGGGTGGGGAAACACCATATATTTT.

This sequence joins TRBV5-1 and TRBJ2-7; 7 bases align to TRBD1. In germline, CDR1 is SGHRS, CDR2 YFSETQ. The V and J ends lost 4 bases and 1 base, in that order; junction bases with no gene match: 5. The CDR3 runs 14 residues. CDR3 sequence reads: CASSAGQVSYEQYF. CDR3 bases: TGCGCCAGCAGCGCAGGACAGGTTTCCTACGAGCAGTACTTC.

This clone showed up just once. V usage is TRBV11-2 and J usage is TRBJ1-1; D might be TRBD1 (5 bases). The V end was cut by 1 base, the J end by 0 bases, with 15 bases between. In germline, CDR1 is SGHAT, CDR2 FQNNGV. The CDR3 contains 17 residues. CDR3 protein: CASSLGRTPQMNTEAFF. CDR3 nucleotide sequence: TGTGCCAGCAGCTTAGGAAGGACACCTCAAATGAACACTGAAGCTTTCTTT. The variable domain in full, with the rest retrieved from reference TRBV11-2 and TRBJ1-1, is EAGVAQSPRYKIIEKRQSVAFWCNPISGHATLYWYQQILGQGPKLLIQFQNNGVVDDSQLPKDRFSAERLKGVDSTLKIQPAKLEDSAVYLCASSLGRTPQMNTEAFFGQGTRLTVV.

The CDR3 nucleotides are TGTGCCAGCAGTTATAATACCCAGGGAGGCCTTTCTATTCCTAACTATGGCTACACCTTC. Protein sequence: CASSYNTQGGLSIPNYGYTF. The chain joins TRBV27 to TRBJ1-2, with D maybe TRBD1 (5 bases). Germline assignment: CDR1 MNHEY and CDR2 SMNVEV (reference sequence). V lost 4 bases to trimming and J lost 0 bases, with 27 bases between them. The CDR3 runs to 20 residues.

This sequence joins TRBV7-8 and TRBJ2-7, with a weak D call TRBD1 (6 bases). The CDR3 has 14 residues. Looked up from germline, CDR1 is SGHVS and CDR2 is FQNEAQ. V was cut by 3 bases and J by 5 bases, with 14 bases left in between. The CDR3 loop is CASSFFTGQHEQYF. CDR3 nucleotides: TGTGCCAGCAGCTTTTTCACAGGGCAACACGAGCAGTACTTC.

The chain recombines TRBV27 with TRBJ2-7, with D possibly matching TRBD2 (5 bases). The CDR3 runs to 15 residues. Trimming shortened V by 5 bases and J by 0 bases, and 14 bases separated the two germline ends. Germline lookup yields CDR1 MNHEY and CDR2 SMNVEV (reference sequence). The DNA for the CDR3 is TGTGCCAGCAGTCCCCTAGCAGGTAGCTCCTACGAGCAGTACTTC. Protein product: CASSPLAGSSYEQYF.

This CDR3 is CASSPLRGAQETQYF. The CDR3 nucleotides read TGTGCCAGCAGCCCCCTGCGGGGGGCTCAAGAGACCCAGTACTTC. The chain carries TRBV28 and TRBJ2-5; 8 bases agree with TRBD2. Per the germline V gene, CDR1 is MDHEN and CDR2 is SYDVKM. The CDR3 is 15 amino acids. V lost 6 bases and J lost 2; bases outside the gene matches: 8.

The chain combines TRBV27 with TRBJ1-2; no firm D call. There are 16 residues in the CDR3. CDR1 is MNHEY, CDR2 SMNVEV, per germline (reference sequence). V was trimmed by 5 bases and J by 0 bases, leaving 16 bases between them. The CDR3 spells CASSPREGRANYGYTF. Written as DNA, the CDR3 is TGTGCCAGCAGTCCCCGTGAGGGCAGAGCTAACTATGGCTACACCTTC.

V usage is TRBV4-1 and J usage is TRBJ1-2, with 8 bases fitting TRBD1. The V segment lost 0 bases and the J segment 4 bases; nucleotides outside the gene matches: 13. Germline V gene sequence: CDR1 MGHRA, CDR2 YSYEKL. The CDR3 is 18 amino acids. The CDR3 sequence: CASSQDTGTGGRSYGYTF. Written as DNA, the CDR3 is TGCGCCAGCAGCCAAGATACGGGAACAGGGGGTCGTAGCTATGGCTACACCTTC.

The chain is built from TRBV28 and TRBJ2-7; 7 bases match TRBD1. Germline V gene lookup returns CDR1 MDHEN and CDR2 SYDVKM. This CDR3 has 14 amino acids. V was clipped by 3 bases and J by 2 bases; unmatched bases: 4. DNA for the CDR3: TGTGCCAGCAGTTTCTCACAGGGGACCTACGAGCAGTACTTC. Translating gives CASSFSQGTYEQYF.

The chain combines TRBV19 with TRBJ1-5; 11 nucleotides agree with TRBD1. The CDR3 runs 16 residues. Germline V gene data show CDR1 as LNHDA and CDR2 as SQIVND (reference sequence). Trimming took 5 bases from V and 4 from J; bases not matched to a gene: 7. In nucleotides, the CDR3 is TGTGCCAGTAGTCCTACCGGGACAGGGGGAAATCAGCCCCAGCATTTT. Protein sequence: CASSPTGTGGNQPQHF.

The V and J genes are TRBV4-1 and TRBJ1-1; 7 nucleotides agree with TRBD1. J gave up 0 bases and V 0 bases, and 10 bases lay outside the gene matches. Germline CDR1 is MGHRA and CDR2 is YSYEKL. The CDR3 length is 18 residues. The CDR3 sequence is CASSQDLRTGLMNTEAFF. The CDR3 nucleotides are TGCGCCAGCAGCCAAGACCTTCGGACAGGCCTCATGAACACTGAAGCTTTCTTT.